This T cell receptor (beta chain) was sequenced during a study of metastatic and nonmetastatic thyroid tumors. Turning to the study itself: Peripheral blood and tumor or nodule samples from malignant and benign thyroid patients were compared.

As for this clone: What it binds is not known.

Findings and limits, study-wide: For both blood and tumor, malignant thyroid tumors reportedly showed significantly higher TCR beta diversity than benign nodules did.

The V end lost 4 bases, the J end lost 4 bases, and 11 bases lay between the germline ends. There are 14 residues in the CDR3. Each patient went into thyroid surgery without having received any treatment. The authors' processing: Built for papillary thyroid cancer, a distant-metastasis classifier drew on CDR3 differences across clinicopathological groups. TCRdb re-called clones via MiXCR from the PCR reads. It is TCRdb's table, rather than the study itself, that gives the V and J calls and clone size. The profile shows about 25,000 clones, roughly 18% of them singletons. Sequenced material: blood. The chain couples TRBV12-3 or TRBV12-4 to TRBJ1-3, with a weak D call TRBD1 (6 bases). This TCR derives from a male donor with papillary thyroid cancer or a benign thyroid nodule (not recorded which). Some clones in this sample may be carry-over from other donors' samples. This CDR3 is CASSSRTAGNTIYF. Here the CDR3 DNA reads TGTGCCAGCAGTTCCCGGACAGCGGGAAACACCATATATTTT.